This entry lists 4 T cell receptor beta chains sequenced from one sample in a study of CD8+ T cells in alopecia areata. RNA, once extracted, was reverse transcribed into cDNA for use as the sequencing template. Clones were sequenced by immunoSEQ multiplex PCR, and TCRdb holds only the in-frame ones, with some missing. The data show 110,000 to 150,000 clones, 51% seen once. This specimen was CD4+ T cells sorted from blood, taken at week 0. All receptors come from a human donor with alopecia areata.

The rearrangement uses TRBV28 and TRBJ2-3; D unclear. V shed 2 bases and J shed 2 bases, with 5 bases lying between them. Germline CDR1 is MDHEN and CDR2 is SYDVKM. There are 13 residues in the CDR3. Here the CDR3 DNA reads TGTGCCAGCAGTTTACCCCACACAGATACGCAGTATTTT. This encodes CASSLPHTDTQYF.

This chain joins TRBV7-9 and TRBJ2-4, with D tentatively TRBD1 or TRBD2 (5 bases each). Germline CDR1 reads SEHNR; CDR2 reads FQNEAQ (reference sequence). V was cut by 8 bases and J by 13 bases, with 12 bases left in between. CDR3 length equals 10 residues. The CDR3 protein is CASGEGRQYF. The CDR3 DNA follows: TGTGCCAGCGGTGAGGGGCGCCAGTACTTC.

This clone has only a few counts. The J gene is TRBJ1-5, the V gene TRBV30; TRBD1 matches 7 bases. Germline assignment: CDR1 GTSNPN and CDR2 SVGIG (reference sequence). This CDR3 is built from 14 residues. Losses at the gene ends were 2 bases for V and 7 bases for J; bases not matched to a gene: 8. CDR3 protein: CAWSFDRARQPQHF. CDR3 nucleotide sequence: TGTGCCTGGAGTTTCGACAGGGCTCGCCAGCCCCAGCATTTT.

This clone showed up just a few times. Other DNA sequences within the sample encode an identical CDR3. V usage is TRBV7-2 and J usage is TRBJ2-5; D not certain. This CDR3 comprises 14 residues. Germline CDR1 SGHTA, CDR2 FQGNSA. V was shortened by 1 base and J by 1 base, with 7 bases between the two germline ends. The chain's CDR3 is CASSLGRAQETQYF. CDR3 nucleotides: TGTGCCAGCAGCTTAGGCCGGGCCCAAGAGACCCAGTACTTC.